This TCR beta chain was captured by sequencing in a study of T cell clonality in common variable immunodeficiency. Study-level findings and limits: Fewer deletions and N-nucleotide insertions were reportedly seen in common variable immunodeficiency TCR beta sequences. Repertoire-complication correlations in CVID were limited by patient heterogeneity.

V shed 0 bases and J shed 3 bases, with 8 bases lying between them. CDR3 length equals 15 residues. Sequencing input was equivalent genomic DNA from CVID and controls. Sequenced by immunoSEQ multiplex PCR; TCRdb stores in-frame clones only, minus some. The table lists around 50,000 clones, no singletons, with about 6.5% in the top ten. Blood samples were heparinized, about 5 to 8 ml per donor. Ten or more counts support this clone. Its antigen is as yet unknown. The read terminates 3 residues ahead of where the CDR3 ends, so the germline J gene completes it. The sequence came from a person aged 18-70 years in good health. The rearrangement links TRBV23-1 to TRBJ1-4; D remains ambiguous. TRBV23-1 is identified as an open reading frame with a role that is uncertain. Sequencing was done on a sample of peripheral blood mononuclear cells. The DNA read from the CDR3 is TGCGCCAGCAGTCAATCAAAGGGTCCTAATGAAAAA. Its protein is CASSQSKGPNEK. The whole CDR3 sequence reads CASSQSKGPNEKLFF.